This TCR beta chain was found in a study of memory B cells and T cells in multiple sclerosis. Study-level points and caveats: Normalization was needed because clone-set size differences affected shared clonotype counts.

As concerns this clone: Its cognate antigen is unknown.

Generated by immunoSEQ multiplex PCR, the TCRdb table keeps only in-frame clones and is missing some. The data contain about 7,600 clones, roughly 50% of them seen just once; the ten biggest clones take up roughly a third. Germline V CDR1 and CDR2: LNHDA, SQIVND (reference sequence). V was clipped by 7 bases and J by 0 bases; unmatched bases: 3. The CDR3 is 14 residues long. Sequencing was carried out using memory (CD45RO+) CD8+ T cells from blood. This TCR derives from a human donor with multiple sclerosis. J is TRBJ2-1 and V is TRBV19; 7 bases agree with TRBD2. This chain's CDR3 is CASISGGSYNEQFF. In DNA, the CDR3 is TGTGCCAGTATCTCGGGGGGCTCCTACAATGAGCAGTTCTTC. The full variable domain, rest sourced from reference TRBV19 and TRBJ2-1, is DGGITQSPKYLFRKEGQNVTLSCEQNLNHDAMYWYRQDPGQGLRLIYYSQIVNDFQKGDIAEGYSVSREKKESFPLTVTSAQKNPTAFYLCASISGGSYNEQFFGPGTRLTVL.